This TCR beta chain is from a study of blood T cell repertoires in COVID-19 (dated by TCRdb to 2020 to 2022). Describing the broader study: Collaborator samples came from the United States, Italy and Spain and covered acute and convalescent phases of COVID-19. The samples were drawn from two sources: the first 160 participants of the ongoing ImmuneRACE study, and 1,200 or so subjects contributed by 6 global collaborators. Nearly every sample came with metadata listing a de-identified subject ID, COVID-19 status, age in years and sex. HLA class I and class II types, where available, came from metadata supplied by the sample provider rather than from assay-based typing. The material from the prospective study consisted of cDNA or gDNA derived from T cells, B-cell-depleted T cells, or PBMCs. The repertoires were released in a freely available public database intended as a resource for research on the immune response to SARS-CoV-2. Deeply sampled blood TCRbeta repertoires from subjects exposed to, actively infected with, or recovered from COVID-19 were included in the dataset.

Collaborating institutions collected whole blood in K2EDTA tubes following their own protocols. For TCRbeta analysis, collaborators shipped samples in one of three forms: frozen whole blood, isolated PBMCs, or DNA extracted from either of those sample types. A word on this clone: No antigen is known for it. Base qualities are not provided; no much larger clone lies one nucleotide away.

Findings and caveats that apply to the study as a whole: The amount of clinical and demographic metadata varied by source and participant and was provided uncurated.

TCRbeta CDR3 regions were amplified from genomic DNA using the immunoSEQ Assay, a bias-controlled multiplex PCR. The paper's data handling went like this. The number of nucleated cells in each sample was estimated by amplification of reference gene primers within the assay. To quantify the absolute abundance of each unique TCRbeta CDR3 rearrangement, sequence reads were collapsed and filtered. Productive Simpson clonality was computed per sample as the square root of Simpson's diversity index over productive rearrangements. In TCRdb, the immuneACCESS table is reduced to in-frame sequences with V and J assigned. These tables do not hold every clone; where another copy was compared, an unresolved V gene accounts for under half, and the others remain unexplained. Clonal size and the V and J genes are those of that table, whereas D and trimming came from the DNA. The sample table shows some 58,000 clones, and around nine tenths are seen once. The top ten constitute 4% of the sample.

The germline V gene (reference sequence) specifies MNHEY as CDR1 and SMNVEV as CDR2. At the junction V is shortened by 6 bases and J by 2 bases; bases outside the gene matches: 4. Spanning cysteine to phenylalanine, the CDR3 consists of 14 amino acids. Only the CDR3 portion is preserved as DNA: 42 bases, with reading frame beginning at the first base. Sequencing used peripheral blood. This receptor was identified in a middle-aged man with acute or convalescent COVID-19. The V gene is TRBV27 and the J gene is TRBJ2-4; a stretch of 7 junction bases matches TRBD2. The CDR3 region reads CASSISGSKNIQYF. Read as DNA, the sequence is TGTGCCAGCAGCATTAGCGGGTCCAAAAACATTCAGTACTTC.